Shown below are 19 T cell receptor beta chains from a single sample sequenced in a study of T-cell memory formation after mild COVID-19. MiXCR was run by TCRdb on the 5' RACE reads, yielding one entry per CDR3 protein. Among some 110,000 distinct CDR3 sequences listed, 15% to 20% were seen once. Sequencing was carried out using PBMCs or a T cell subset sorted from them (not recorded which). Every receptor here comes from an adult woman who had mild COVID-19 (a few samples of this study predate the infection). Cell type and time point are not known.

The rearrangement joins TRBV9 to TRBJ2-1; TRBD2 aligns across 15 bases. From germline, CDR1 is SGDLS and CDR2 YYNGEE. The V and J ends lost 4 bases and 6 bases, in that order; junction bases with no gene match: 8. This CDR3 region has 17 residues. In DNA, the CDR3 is TGTGCCAGCAGCCCAGGACTAGCGGGAGGGCCTCTCAATGAGCAGTTCTTC. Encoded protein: CASSPGLAGGPLNEQFF.

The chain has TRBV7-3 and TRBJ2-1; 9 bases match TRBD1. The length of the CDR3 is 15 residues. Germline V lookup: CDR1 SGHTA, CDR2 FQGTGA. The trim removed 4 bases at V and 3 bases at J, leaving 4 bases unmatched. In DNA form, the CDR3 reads TGTGCCAGCAGCTCCGGGACAGGGCTCTACAATGAGCAGTTCTTC. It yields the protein CASSSGTGLYNEQFF.

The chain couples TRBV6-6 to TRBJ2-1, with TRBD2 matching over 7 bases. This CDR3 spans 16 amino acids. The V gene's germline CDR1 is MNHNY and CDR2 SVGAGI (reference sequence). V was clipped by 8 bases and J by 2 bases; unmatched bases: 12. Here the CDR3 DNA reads TGTGCCAGCGGGCTGTCGCCTAGCGGAGCCTACAATGAGCAGTTCTTC. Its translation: CASGLSPSGAYNEQFF.

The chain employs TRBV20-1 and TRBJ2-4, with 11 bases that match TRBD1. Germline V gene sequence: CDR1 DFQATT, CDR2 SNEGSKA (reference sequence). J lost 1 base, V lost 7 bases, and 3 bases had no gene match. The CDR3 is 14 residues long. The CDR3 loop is CSGDRGEAKNIQYF. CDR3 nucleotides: TGCAGTGGGGACAGGGGGGAGGCCAAAAACATTCAGTACTTC.

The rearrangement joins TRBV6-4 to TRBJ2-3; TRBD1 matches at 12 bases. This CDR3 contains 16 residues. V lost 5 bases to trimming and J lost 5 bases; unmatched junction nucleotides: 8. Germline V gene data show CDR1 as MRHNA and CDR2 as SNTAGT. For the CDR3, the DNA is TGTGCCAGCAGTCAGCCGGGACAGGGGGCGCGAGATACGCAGTATTTT. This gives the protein CASSQPGQGARDTQYF.

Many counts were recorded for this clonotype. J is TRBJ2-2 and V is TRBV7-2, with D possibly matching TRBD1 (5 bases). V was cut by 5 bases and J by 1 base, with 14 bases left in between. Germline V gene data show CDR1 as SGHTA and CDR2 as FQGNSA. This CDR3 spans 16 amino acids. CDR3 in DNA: TGTGCCAGCAGCGACCCAGGCAGGGTGAACACCGGGGAGCTGTTTTTT. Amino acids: CASSDPGRVNTGELFF.

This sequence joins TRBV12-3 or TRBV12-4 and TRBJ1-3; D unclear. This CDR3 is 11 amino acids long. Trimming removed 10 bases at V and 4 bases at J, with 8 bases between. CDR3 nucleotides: TGTGCCACCGATGAGGGAAACACCATATATTTT. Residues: CATDEGNTIYF.

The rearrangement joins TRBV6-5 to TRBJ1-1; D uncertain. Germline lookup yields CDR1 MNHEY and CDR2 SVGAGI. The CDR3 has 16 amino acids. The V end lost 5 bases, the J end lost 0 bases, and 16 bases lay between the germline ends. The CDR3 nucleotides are TGTGCCAGCAGTCCTACCACTGGTTGGGTGAACACTGAAGCTTTCTTT. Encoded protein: CASSPTTGWVNTEAFF.

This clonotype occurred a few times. CDR3 bases: TGCGCCAGCAGCCAAGATCCCGGCAGGGCACGGGAGCAGTACTTC. Its translation is CASSQDPGRAREQYF. The V call is TRBV4-1, the J call TRBJ2-7; perhaps TRBD1 as D (5 bases). Germline V gene data show CDR1 as MGHRA and CDR2 as YSYEKL. The CDR3 extends over 15 amino acids. V was shortened by 0 bases and J by 7 bases, with 16 bases between the two germline ends.

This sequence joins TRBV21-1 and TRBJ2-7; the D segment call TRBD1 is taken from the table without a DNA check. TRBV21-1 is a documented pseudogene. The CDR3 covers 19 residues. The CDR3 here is CASSNRFVCGGATPYEQYF. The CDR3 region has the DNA TGTGCCAGCAGCAATCGTTTTGTCTGTGGCGGGGCTACTCCATACGAGCAGTACTTC.

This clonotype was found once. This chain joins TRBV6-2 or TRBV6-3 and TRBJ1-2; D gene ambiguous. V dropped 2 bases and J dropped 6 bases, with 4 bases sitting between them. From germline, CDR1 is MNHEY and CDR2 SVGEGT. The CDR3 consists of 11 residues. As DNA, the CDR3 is TGTGCCAGCAGTTACACCCATGGCTACACCTTC. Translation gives CASSYTHGYTF.

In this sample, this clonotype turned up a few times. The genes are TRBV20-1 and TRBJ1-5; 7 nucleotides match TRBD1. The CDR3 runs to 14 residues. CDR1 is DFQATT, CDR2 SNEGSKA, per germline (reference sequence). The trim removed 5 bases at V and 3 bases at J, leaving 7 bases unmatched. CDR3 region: CSAPGTDNNQPQHF. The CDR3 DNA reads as TGCAGTGCTCCCGGGACAGACAACAATCAGCCCCAGCATTTT.

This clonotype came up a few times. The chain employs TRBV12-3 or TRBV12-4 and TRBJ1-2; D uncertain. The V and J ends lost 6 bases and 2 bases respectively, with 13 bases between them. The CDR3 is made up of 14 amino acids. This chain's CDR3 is CASSPGQTNYGYTF. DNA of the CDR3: TGTGCCAGCAGCCCTGGGCAAACCAACTATGGCTACACCTTC.

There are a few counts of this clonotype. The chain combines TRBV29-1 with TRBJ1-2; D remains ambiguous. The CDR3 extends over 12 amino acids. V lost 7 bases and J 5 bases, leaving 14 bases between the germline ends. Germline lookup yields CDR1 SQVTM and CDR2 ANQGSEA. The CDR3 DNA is TGCAGCGCCCCGTTCTTTCCGTATGGCTACACCTTC. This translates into CSAPFFPYGYTF.

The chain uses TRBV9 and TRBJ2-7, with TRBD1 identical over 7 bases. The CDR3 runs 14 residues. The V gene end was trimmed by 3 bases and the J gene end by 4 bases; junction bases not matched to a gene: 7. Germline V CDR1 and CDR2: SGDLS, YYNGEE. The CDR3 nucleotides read TGTGCCAGCAGCGAAGACAGGGCGGGTTACGAGCAGTACTTC. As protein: CASSEDRAGYEQYF.

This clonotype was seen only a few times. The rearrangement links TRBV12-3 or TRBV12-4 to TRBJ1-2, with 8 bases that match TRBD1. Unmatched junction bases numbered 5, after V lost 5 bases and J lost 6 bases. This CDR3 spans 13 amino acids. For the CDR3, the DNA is TGTGCCAGCAGTACCGGACAGGGTAATGGCTACACCTTC. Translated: CASSTGQGNGYTF.

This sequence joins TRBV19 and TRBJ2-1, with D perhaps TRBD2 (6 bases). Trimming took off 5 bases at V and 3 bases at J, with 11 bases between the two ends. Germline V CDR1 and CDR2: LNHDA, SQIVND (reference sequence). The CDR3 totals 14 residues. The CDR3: CASSAGGDYNEQFF. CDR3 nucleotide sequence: TGTGCCAGTAGTGCTGGCGGGGACTACAATGAGCAGTTCTTC.

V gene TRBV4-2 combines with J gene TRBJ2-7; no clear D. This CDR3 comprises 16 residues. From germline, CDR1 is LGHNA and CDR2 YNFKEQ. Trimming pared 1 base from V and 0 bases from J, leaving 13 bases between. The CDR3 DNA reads TGTGCCAGCAGCCAAGGGGCCGGTGGCTCCTCCTACGAGCAGTACTTC. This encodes CASSQGAGGSSYEQYF.

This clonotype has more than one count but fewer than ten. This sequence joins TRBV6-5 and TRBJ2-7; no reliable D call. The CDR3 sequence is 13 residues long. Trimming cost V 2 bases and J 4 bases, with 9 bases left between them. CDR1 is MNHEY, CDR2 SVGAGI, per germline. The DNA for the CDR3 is TGTGCCAGCAGTTACGGCCTCACATACGAGCAGTACTTC. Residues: CASSYGLTYEQYF.